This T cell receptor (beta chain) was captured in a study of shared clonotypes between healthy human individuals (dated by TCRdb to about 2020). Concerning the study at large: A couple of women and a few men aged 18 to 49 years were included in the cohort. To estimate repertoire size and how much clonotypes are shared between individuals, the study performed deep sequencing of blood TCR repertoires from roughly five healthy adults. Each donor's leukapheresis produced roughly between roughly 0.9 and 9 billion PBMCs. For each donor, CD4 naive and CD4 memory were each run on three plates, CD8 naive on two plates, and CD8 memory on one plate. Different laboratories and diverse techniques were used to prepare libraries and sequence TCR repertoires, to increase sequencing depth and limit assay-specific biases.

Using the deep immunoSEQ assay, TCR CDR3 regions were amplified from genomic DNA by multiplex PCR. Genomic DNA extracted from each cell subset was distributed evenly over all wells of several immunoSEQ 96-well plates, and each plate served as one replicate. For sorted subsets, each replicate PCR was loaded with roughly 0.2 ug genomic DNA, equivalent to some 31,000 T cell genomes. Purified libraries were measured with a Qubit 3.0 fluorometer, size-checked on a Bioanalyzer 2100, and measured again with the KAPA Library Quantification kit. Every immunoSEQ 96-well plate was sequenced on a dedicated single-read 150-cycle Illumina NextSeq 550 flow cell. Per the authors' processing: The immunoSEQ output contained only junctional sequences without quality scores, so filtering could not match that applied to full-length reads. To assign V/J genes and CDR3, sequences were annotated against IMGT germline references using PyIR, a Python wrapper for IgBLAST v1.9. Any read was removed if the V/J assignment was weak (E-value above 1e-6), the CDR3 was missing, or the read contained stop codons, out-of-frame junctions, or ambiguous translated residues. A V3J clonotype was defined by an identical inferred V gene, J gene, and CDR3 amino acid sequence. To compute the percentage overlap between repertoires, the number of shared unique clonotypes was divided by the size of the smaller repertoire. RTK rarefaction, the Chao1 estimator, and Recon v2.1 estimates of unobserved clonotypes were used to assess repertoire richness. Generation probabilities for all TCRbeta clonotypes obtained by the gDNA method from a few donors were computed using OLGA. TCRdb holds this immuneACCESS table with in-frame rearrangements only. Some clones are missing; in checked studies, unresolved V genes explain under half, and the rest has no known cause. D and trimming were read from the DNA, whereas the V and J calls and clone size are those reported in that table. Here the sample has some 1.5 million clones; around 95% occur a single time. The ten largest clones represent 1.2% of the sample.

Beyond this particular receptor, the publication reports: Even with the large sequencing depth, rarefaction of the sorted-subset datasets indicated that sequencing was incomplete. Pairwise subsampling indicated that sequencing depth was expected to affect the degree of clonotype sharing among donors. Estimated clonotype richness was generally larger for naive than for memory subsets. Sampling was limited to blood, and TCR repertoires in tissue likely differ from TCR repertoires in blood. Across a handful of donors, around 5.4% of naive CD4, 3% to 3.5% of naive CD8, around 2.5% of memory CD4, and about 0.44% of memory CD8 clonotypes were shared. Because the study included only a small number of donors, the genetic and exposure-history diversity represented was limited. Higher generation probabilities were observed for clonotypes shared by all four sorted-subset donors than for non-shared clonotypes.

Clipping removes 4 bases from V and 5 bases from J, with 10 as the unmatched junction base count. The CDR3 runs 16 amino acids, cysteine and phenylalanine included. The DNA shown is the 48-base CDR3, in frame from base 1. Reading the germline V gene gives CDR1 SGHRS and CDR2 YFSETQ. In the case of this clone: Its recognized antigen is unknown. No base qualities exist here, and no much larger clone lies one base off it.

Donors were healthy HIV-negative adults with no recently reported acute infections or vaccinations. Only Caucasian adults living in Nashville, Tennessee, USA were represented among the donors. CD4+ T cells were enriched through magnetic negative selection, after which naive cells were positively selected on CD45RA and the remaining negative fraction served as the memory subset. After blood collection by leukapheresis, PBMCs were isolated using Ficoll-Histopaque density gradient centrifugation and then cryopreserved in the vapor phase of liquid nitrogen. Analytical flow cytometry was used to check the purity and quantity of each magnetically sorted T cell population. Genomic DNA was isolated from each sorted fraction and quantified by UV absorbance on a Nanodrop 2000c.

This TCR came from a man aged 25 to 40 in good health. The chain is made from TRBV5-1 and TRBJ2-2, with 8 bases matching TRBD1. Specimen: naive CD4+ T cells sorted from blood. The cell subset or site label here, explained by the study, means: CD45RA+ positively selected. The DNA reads TGCGCCAGCAGCCTAATCGACAGGGGATCGACCGGGGAGCTGTTTTTT. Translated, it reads CASSLIDRGSTGELFF.